The T cell receptor (beta chain) under discussion was sequenced for a study of blood T cell repertoires in COVID-19. Turning to the study itself: From the United States, Italy and Spain came samples of acute and convalescent COVID-19. T cells, B-cell-depleted T cells, or PBMCs supplied cDNA or gDNA.

Germline CDR1 is SNHLY and CDR2 is FYNNEI. The CDR3 is made up of 14 amino acids. The V end lost 5 bases, the J end lost 3 bases, and 13 bases lay between the germline ends. As originally analysed: Reference gene primer amplification gave nucleated cell count estimates. Libraries were prepared by immunoSEQ multiplex PCR; TCRdb keeps only in-frame clonotypes and omits some of them. V, J and clone size were drawn from that table, and D and trimming were deduced from the DNA. The sample includes about 150,000 clones, around four fifths of them seen just once. The sample taken for sequencing was peripheral blood. The TCR comes from a human donor in a cohort sampled during active COVID-19. This chain uses TRBV2 with TRBJ1-1; D is unresolved. The CDR3 DNA reads as TGTGCCAGCAGTCGTCTCGGGGAGTACACTGAAGCTTTCTTT. Translation: CASSRLGEYTEAFF.